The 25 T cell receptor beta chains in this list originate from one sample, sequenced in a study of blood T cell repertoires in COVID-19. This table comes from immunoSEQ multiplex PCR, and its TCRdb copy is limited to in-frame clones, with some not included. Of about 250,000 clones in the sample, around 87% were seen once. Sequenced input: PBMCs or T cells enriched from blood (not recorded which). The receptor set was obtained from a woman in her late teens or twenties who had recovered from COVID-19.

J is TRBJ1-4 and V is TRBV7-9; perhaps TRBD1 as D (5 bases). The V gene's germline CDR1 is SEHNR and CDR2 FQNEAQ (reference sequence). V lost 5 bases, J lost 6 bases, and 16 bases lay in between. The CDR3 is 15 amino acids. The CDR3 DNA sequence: TGTGCCAGCAGCCCCCCCGAAGGGGCCGATGAAAAACTGTTTTTT. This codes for CASSPPEGADEKLFF.

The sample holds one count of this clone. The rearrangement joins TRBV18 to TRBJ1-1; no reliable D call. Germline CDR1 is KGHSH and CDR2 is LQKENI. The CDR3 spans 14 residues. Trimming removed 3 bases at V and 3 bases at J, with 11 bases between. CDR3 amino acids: CASSPLRGYTEAFF. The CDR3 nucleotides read TGTGCCAGCTCACCTCTTCGAGGTTACACTGAAGCTTTCTTT.

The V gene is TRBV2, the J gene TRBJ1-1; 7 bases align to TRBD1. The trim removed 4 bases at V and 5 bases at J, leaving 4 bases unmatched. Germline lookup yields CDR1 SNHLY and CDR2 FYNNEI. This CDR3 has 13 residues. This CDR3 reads CASSATGKTEAFF. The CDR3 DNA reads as TGTGCCAGCAGTGCGACAGGGAAGACTGAAGCTTTCTTT.

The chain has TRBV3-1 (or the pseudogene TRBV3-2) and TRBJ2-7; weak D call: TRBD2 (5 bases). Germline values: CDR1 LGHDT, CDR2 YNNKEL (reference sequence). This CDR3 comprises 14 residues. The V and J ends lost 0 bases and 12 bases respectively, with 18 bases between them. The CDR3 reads CASSQDRTLRSMYF. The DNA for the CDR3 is TGTGCCAGCAGCCAAGATCGGACTCTCCGTTCGATGTACTTC.

Written as DNA, the CDR3 is TGTGCCAGCAGCTGGACAGGGACTAGCGGAGAGACCCAGTACTTC. The encoded protein is CASSWTGTSGETQYF. The genes are TRBV11-1 and TRBJ2-5; 11 positions match TRBD2. Germline loops: CDR1 SGHAT, CDR2 FQDESV (reference sequence). J lost 4 bases, V lost 4 bases, and 5 bases had no gene match. The length of the CDR3 is 15 residues.

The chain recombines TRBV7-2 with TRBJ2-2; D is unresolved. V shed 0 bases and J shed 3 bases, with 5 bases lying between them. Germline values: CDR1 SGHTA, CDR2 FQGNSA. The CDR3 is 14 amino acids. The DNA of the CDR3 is TGTGCCAGCAGCTTAGCAGCCCACACCGGGGAGCTGTTTTTT. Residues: CASSLAAHTGELFF.

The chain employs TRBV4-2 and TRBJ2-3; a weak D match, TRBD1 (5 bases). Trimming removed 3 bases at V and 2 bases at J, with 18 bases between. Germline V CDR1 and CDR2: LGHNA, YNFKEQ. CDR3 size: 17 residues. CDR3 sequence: CASSHPPAGLYTDTQYF. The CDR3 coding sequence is TGTGCCAGCAGCCACCCCCCGGCAGGGCTTTACACAGATACGCAGTATTTT.

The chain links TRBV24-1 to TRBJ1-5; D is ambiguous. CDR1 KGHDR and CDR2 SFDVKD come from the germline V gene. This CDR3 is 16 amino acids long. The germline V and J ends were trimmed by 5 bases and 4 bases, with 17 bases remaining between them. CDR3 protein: CATSVAGRNGNQPQHF. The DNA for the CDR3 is TGTGCCACCAGTGTAGCCGGGAGGAATGGGAATCAGCCCCAGCATTTT.

Here the CDR3 reads CAISESRRGDDNEQFF. The CDR3 coding sequence is TGTGCCATCAGTGAGTCGAGGCGGGGGGACGACAATGAGCAGTTCTTC. The chain has TRBV10-3 and TRBJ2-1, with 8 positions matching TRBD2. Losses at the gene ends were 0 bases for V and 5 bases for J; bases not matched to a gene: 6. The CDR3 is 16 amino acids. From germline, CDR1 is ENHRY and CDR2 SYGVKD.

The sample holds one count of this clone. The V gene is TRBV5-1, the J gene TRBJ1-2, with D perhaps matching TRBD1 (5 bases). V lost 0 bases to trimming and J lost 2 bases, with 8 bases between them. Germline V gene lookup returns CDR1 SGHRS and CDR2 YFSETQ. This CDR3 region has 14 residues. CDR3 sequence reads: CASSLGQQNYGYTF. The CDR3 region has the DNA TGCGCCAGCAGCTTGGGACAGCAGAACTATGGCTACACCTTC. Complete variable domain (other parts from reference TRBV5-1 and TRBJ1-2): KAGVTQTPRYLIKTRGQQVTLSCSPISGHRSVSWYQQTPGQGLQFLFEYFSETQRNKGNFPGRFSGRQFSNSRSEMNVSTLELGDSALYLCASSLGQQNYGYTFGSGTRLTVV.

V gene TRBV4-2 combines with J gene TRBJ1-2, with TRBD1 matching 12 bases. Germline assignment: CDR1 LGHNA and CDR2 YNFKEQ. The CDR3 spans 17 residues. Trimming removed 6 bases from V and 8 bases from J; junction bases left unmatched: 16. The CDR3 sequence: CASRISGTGGVRGGYTF. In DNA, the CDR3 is TGTGCCAGCAGGATCTCCGGGACAGGGGGCGTTCGGGGCGGCTACACCTTC.

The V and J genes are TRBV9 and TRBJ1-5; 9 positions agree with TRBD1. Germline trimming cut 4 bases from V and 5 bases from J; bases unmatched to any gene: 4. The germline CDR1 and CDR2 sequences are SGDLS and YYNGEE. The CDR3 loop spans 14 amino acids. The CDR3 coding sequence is TGTGCCAGCAGCCCCACAGGGGGCCATCAGCCCCAGCATTTT. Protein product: CASSPTGGHQPQHF.

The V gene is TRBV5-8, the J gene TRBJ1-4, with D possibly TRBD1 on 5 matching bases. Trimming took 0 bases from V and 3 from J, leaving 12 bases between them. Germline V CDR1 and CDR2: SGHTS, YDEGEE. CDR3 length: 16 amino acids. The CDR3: CASSLGLGAANEKLFF. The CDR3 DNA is TGTGCCAGCAGCTTGGGATTAGGGGCGGCTAATGAAAAACTGTTTTTT.

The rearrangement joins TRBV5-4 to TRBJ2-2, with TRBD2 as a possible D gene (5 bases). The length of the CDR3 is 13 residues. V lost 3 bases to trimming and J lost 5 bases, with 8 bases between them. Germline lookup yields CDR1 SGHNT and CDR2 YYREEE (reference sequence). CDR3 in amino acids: CASSSGGTGELFF. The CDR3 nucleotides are TGTGCCAGCAGCTCCGGAGGTACCGGGGAGCTGTTTTTT.

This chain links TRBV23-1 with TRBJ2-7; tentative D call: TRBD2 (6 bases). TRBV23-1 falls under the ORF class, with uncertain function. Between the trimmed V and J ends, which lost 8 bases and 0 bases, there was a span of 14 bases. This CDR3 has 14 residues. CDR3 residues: CASVGTAFSYEQYF. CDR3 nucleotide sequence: TGCGCCAGCGTAGGGACTGCCTTCTCCTACGAGCAGTACTTC.

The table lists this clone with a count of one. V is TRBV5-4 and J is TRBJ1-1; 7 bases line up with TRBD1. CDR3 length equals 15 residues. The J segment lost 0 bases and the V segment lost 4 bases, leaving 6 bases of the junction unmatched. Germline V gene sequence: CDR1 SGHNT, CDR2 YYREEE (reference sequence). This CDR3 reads CASSPFRGMNTEAFF. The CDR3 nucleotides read TGTGCCAGCAGCCCGTTCAGGGGGATGAACACTGAAGCTTTCTTT. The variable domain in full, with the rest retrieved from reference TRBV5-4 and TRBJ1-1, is ETGVTQSPTHLIKTRGQQVTLRCSSQSGHNTVSWYQQALGQGPQFIFQYYREEENGRGNFPPRFSGLQFPNYSSELNVNALELDDSALYLCASSPFRGMNTEAFFGQGTRLTVV.

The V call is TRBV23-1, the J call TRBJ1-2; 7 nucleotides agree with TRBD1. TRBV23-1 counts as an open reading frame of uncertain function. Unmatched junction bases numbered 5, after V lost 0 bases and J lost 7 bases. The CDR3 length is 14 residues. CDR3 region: CASSQSRQGGGYTF. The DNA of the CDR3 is TGCGCCAGCAGTCAATCCCGACAGGGAGGTGGCTACACCTTC.

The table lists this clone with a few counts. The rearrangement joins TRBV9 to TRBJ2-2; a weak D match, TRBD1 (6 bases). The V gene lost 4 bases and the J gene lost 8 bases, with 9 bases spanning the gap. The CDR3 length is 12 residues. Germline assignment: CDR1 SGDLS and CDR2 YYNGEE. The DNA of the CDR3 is TGTGCCAGCAGCCCCCAGGGGGGGGAGCTGTTTTTT. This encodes CASSPQGGELFF.

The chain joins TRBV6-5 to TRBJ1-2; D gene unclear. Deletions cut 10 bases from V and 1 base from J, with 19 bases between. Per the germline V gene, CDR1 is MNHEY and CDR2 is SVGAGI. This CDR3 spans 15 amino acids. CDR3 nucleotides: TGTGCCACCAGCGACTCGTCCAGATATAACTATGGCTACACCTTC. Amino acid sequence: CATSDSSRYNYGYTF.

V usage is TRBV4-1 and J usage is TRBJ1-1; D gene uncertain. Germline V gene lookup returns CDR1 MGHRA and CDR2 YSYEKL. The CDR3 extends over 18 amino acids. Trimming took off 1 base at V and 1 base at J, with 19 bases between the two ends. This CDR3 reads CASSQGFREVLANTEAFF. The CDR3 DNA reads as TGCGCCAGCAGCCAAGGGTTCCGGGAGGTACTAGCGAACACTGAAGCTTTCTTT.

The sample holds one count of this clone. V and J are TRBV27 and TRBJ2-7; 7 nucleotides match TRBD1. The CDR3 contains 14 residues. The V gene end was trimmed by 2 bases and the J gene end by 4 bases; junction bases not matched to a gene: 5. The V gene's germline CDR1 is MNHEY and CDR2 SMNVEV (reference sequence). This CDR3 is CASSLVGGKYEQYF. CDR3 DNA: TGTGCCAGCAGTTTAGTAGGGGGCAAGTACGAGCAGTACTTC.

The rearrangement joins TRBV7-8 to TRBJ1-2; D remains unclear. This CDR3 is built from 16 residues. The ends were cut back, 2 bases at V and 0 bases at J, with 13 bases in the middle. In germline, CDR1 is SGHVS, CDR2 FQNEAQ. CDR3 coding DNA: TGTGCCAGCAGCTTACCCCCGGGATTAGCTAACTATGGCTACACCTTC. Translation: CASSLPPGLANYGYTF.

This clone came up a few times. The DNA for the CDR3 is TGCGCCAGCAGCCAAAGGTCCGGGTACAACACTGAAGCTTTCTTT. Translated, it gives CASSQRSGYNTEAFF. The rearrangement links TRBV4-1 to TRBJ1-1, with D unresolved. The ends were cut back, 2 bases at V and 2 bases at J, with 12 bases in the middle. This CDR3 is 15 amino acids long. CDR1 MGHRA and CDR2 YSYEKL come from the germline V gene.

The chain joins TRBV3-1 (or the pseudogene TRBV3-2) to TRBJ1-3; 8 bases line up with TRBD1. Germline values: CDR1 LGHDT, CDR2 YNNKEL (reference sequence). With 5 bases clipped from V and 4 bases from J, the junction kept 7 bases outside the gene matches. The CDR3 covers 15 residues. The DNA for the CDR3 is TGTGCCAGCAGCAGACGGACAGGGAACGGAAACACCATATATTTT. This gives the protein CASSRRTGNGNTIYF.

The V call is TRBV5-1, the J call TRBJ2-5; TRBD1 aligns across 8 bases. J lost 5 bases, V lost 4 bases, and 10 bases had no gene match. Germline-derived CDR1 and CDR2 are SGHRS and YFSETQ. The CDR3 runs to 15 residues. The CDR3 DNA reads TGCGCCAGCAGCGGCGCGGACAGGGAGTGGGAGACCCAGTACTTC. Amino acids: CASSGADREWETQYF.